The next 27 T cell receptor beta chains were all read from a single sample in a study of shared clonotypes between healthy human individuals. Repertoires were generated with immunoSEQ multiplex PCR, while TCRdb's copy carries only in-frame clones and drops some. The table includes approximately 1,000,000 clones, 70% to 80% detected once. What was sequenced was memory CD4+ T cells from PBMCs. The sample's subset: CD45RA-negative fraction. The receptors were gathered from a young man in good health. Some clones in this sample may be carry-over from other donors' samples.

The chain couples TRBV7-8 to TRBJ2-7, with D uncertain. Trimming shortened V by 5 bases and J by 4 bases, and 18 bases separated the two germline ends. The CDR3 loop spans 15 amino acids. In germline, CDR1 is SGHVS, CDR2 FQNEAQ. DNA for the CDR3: TGTGCCAGCAGCCCGAGACGGCAGACAACTTACGAGCAGTACTTC. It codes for CASSPRRQTTYEQYF.

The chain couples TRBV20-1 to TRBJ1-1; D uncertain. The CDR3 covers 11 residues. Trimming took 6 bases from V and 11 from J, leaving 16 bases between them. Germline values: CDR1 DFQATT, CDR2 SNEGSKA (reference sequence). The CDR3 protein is CSAQKGREAFF. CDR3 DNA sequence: TGCAGTGCCCAGAAAGGGAGGGAGGCTTTCTTT.

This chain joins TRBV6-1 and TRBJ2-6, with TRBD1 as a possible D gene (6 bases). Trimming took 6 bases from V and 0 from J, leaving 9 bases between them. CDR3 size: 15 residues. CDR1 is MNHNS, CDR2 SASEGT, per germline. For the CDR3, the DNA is TGTGCCAGCAGGAAACAGGGCTCTGGGGCCAACGTCCTGACTTTC. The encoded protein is CASRKQGSGANVLTF.

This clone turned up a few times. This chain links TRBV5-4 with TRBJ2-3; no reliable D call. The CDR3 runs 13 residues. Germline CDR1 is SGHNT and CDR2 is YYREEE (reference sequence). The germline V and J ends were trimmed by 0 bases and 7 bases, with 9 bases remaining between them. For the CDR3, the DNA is TGTGCCAGCAGCTTGGGGCAGGAAAATACGCAGTATTTT. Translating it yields CASSLGQENTQYF.

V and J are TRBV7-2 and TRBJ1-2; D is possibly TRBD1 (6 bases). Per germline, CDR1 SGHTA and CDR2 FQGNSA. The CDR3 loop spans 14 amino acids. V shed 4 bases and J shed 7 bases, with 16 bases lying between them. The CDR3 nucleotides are TGTGCCAGCAGCTCTCCCGGGGGCGAGAGTGGCTACACCTTC. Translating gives CASSSPGGESGYTF.

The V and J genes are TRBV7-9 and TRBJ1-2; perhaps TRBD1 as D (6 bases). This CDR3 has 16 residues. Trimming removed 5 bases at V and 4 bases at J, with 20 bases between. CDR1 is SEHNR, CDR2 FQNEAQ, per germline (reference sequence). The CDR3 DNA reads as TGTGCCAGCAGCCCATACAGGGATCCTGCCCTCTATGGCTACACCTTC. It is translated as CASSPYRDPALYGYTF. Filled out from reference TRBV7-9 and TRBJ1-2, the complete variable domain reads DTGVSQNPRHKITKRGQNVTFRCDPISEHNRLYWYRQTLGQGPEFLTYFQNEAQLEKSRLLSDRFSAERPKGSFSTLEIQRTEQGDSAMYLCASSPYRDPALYGYTFGSGTRLTVV.

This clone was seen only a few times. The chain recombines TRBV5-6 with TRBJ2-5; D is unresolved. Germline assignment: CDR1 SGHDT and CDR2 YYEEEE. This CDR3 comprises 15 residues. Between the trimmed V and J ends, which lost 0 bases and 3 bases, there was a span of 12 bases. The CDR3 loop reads CASSLVRYGEETQYF. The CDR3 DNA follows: TGTGCCAGCAGCTTGGTAAGGTATGGGGAAGAGACCCAGTACTTC.

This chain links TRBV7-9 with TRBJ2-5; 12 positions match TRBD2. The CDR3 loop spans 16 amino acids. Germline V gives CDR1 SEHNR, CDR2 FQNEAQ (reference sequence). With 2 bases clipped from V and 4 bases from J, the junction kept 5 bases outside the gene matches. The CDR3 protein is CASSLFASGRGETQYF. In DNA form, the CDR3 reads TGTGCCAGCAGCTTATTTGCTAGCGGGAGGGGAGAGACCCAGTACTTC. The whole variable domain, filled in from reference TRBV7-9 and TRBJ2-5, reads DTGVSQNPRHKITKRGQNVTFRCDPISEHNRLYWYRQTLGQGPEFLTYFQNEAQLEKSRLLSDRFSAERPKGSFSTLEIQRTEQGDSAMYLCASSLFASGRGETQYFGPGTRLLVL.

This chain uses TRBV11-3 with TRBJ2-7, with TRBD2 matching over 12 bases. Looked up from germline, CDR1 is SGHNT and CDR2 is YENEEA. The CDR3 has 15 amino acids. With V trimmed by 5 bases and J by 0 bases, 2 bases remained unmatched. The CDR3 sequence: CASSPSGRASYEQYF. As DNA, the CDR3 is TGTGCCAGCAGCCCTAGCGGGAGGGCCTCCTACGAGCAGTACTTC.

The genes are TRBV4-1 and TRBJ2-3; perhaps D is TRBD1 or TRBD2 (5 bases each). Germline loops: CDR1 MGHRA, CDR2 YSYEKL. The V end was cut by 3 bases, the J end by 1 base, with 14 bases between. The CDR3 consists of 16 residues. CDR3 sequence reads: CASSHAGTKGTDTQYF. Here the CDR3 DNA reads TGCGCCAGCAGCCATGCCGGGACCAAGGGCACAGATACGCAGTATTTT.

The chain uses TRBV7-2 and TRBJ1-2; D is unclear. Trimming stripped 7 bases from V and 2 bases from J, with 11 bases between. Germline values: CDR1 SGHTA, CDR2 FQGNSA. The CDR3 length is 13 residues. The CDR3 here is CASTTDGNYGYTF. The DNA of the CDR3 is TGTGCCAGCACCACGGACGGCAACTATGGCTACACCTTC.

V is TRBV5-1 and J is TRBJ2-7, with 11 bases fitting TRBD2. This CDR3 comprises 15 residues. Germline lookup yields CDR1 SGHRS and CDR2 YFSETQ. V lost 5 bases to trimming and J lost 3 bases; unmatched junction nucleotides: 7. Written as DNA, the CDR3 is TGCGCCAGCAGGGCGACTAGCGGGAACGTCTACGAGCAGTACTTC. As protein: CASRATSGNVYEQYF.

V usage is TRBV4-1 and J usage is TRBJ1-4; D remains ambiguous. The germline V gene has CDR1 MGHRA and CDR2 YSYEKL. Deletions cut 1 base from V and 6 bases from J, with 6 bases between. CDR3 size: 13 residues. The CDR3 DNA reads TGCGCCAGCAGCCAAGGGGTGGATGAAAAACTGTTTTTT. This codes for CASSQGVDEKLFF.

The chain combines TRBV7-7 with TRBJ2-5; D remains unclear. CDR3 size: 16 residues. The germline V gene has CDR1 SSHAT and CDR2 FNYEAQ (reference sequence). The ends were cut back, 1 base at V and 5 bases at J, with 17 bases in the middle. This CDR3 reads CASSLGNAVAEETQYF. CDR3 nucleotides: TGTGCCAGCAGCTTAGGGAATGCGGTTGCGGAGGAGACCCAGTACTTC.

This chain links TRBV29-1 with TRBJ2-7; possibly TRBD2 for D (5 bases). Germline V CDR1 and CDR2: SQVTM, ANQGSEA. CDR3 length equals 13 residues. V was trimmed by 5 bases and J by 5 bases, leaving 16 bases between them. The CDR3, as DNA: TGCAGCGTTCTAATCGGGGTCGGTAACGAGCAGTACTTC. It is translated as CSVLIGVGNEQYF.

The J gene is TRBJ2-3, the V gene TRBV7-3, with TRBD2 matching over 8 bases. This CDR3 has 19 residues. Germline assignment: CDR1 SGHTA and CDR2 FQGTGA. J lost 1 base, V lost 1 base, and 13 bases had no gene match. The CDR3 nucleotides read TGTGCCAGCAGCTTAAGGGGGAGGCCGCTAGCGGGCGGCACAGATACGCAGTATTTT. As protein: CASSLRGRPLAGGTDTQYF.

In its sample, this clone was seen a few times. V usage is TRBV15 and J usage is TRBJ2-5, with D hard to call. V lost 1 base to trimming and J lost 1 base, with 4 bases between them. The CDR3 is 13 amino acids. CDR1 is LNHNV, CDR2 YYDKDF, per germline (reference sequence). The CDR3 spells CATSRAPQETQYF. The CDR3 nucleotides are TGTGCCACCAGCAGAGCCCCCCAAGAGACCCAGTACTTC.

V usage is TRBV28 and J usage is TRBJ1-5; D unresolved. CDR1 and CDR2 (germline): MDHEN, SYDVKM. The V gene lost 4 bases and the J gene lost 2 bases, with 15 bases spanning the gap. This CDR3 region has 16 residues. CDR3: CASSSRLGVGNQPQHF. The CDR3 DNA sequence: TGTGCCAGCAGTTCTCGTTTGGGCGTTGGCAATCAGCCCCAGCATTTT.

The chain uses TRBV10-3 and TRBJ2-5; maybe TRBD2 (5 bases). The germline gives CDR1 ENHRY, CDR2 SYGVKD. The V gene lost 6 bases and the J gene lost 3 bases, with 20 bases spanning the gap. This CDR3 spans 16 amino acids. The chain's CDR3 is CAISGNLLTGKETQYF. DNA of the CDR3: TGTGCCATCAGCGGAAACCTACTCACGGGGAAAGAGACCCAGTACTTC.

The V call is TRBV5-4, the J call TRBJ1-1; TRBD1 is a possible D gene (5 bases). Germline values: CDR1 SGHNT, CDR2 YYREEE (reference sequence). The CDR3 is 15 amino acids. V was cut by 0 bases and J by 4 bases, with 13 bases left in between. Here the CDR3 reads CASSLVTGPGTEAFF. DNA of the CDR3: TGTGCCAGCAGCTTGGTGACGGGGCCCGGCACTGAAGCTTTCTTT.

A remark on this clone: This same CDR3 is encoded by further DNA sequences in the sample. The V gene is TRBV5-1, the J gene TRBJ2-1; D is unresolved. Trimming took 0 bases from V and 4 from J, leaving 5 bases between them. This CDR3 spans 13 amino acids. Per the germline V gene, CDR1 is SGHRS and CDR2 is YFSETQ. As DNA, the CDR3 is TGCGCCAGCAGCTTGGACGGATACAATGAGCAGTTCTTC. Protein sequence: CASSLDGYNEQFF. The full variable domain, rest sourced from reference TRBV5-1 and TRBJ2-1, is KAGVTQTPRYLIKTRGQQVTLSCSPISGHRSVSWYQQTPGQGLQFLFEYFSETQRNKGNFPGRFSGRQFSNSRSEMNVSTLELGDSALYLCASSLDGYNEQFFGPGTRLTVL.

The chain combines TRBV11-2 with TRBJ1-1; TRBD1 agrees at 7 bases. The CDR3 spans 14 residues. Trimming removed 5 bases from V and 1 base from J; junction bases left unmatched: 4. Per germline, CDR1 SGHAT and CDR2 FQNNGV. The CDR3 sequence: CASSERTGNTEAFF. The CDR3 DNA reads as TGTGCCAGCAGCGAACGGACAGGGAACACTGAAGCTTTCTTT.

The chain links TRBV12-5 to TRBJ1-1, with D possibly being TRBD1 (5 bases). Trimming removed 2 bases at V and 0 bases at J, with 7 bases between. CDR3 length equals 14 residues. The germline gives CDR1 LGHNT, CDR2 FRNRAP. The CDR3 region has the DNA TGTGCTAGTGGTTTGACAGGATTGAACACTGAAGCTTTCTTT. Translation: CASGLTGLNTEAFF.

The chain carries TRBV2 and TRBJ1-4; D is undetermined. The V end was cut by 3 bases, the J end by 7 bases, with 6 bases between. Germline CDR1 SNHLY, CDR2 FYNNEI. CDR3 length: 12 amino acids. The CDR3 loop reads CASSDRGEKLFF. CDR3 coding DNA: TGTGCCAGCAGTGACCGGGGTGAAAAACTGTTTTTT.

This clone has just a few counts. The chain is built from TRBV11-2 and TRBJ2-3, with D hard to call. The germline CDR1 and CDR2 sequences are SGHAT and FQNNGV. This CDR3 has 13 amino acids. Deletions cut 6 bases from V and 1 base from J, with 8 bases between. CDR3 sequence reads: CASRKAGTDTQYF. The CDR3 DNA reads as TGTGCCAGCAGGAAGGCGGGCACAGATACGCAGTATTTT.

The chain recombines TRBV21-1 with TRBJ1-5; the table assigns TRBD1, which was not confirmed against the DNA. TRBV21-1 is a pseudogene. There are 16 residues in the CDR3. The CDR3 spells CASSKARQGDNQPQHF. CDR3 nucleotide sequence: TGTGCCAGCAGCAAAGCTAGACAGGGTGACAATCAGCCCCAGCATTTT.

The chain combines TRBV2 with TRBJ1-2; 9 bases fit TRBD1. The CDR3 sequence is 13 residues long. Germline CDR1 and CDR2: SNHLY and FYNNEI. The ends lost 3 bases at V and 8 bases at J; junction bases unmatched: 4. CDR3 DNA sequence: TGTGCCAGCAGTGAGGGGGACAGGGTCGGCTACACCTTC. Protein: CASSEGDRVGYTF.